This T cell receptor (beta chain) was identified in a study of blood T cell repertoires in COVID-19. Turning to the study itself: PBMCs, B-cell-depleted T cells, or T cells were the source of the cDNA or gDNA that made up the material.

Repertoires were generated with immunoSEQ multiplex PCR, while TCRdb's copy carries only in-frame clones and drops some. The sample has tens of thousands of clones, around 81% seen once; the top ten hold 20% to 25%. Input material: peripheral blood. This clonotype was sampled from a woman aged 70-85 years with acute or convalescent COVID-19.

The CDR3 nucleotides are TGTGCCAGCAGCTTGGCGGCGGGAGGCCCCTCCCATGAGCAGTTCTTC. Translation: CASSLAAGGPSHEQFF. The chain combines TRBV5-8 with TRBJ2-1, with 8 bases matching TRBD2. CDR1 is SGHTS and CDR2 is YDEGEE in the germline V gene. V was clipped by 0 bases and J by 8 bases; unmatched bases: 10. The length of the CDR3 is 16 residues.